Listed below are T cell receptor beta chains from one sample, sequenced in a study of blood T cell repertoires in COVID-19. Some clones are missing from TCRdb's copy, which holds only in-frame ones; the method was immunoSEQ multiplex PCR. The sample shows about 130,000 clones, around 82% of them seen only once. The sample comprised peripheral blood. Receptor source: a woman in her thirties who had recovered from COVID-19. CDR3s include the opening cysteine and the closing phenylalanine or tryptophan. Each record gives: CDR3 protein, CDR3 DNA, V gene, J gene, D gene, clone size. The D gene is left open where the match is weak. A clone size is listed for some rows: how often the clone was seen (once, few, many), or a class if it is expanded.

cdr3_aa: CASTTATEAGELFF
cdr3_nt: TGTGCCAGCACAACCGCGACAGAAGCCGGGGAGCTGTTTTTT
v_call: TRBV6-5
j_call: TRBJ2-2
d_call: -
clone_size: -

cdr3_aa: CASSIRTGDTEAFF
cdr3_nt: TGTGCCAGCAGCATAAGGACAGGGGACACTGAAGCTTTCTTT
v_call: TRBV11-1
j_call: TRBJ1-1
d_call: TRBD1
clone_size: -

cdr3_aa: CASSIAWTGEGNSYEQYF
cdr3_nt: TGTGCCAGTAGTATTGCTTGGACAGGGGAGGGTAACTCCTACGAGCAGTACTTC
v_call: TRBV19
j_call: TRBJ2-7
d_call: TRBD1
clone_size: -

cdr3_aa: CASSLNTGVEAFF
cdr3_nt: TGTGCCAGCAGCTTAAACACGGGGGTTGAAGCTTTCTTT
v_call: TRBV7-8
j_call: TRBJ1-1
d_call: -
clone_size: -

cdr3_aa: CASSVPGTGGIETQYF
cdr3_nt: TGTGCCAGCAGTGTGCCCGGGACAGGGGGCATAGAGACCCAGTACTTC
v_call: TRBV25-1
j_call: TRBJ2-5
d_call: TRBD1
clone_size: -

cdr3_aa: CASTNAGSYGYTF
cdr3_nt: TGTGCCAGCACCAACGCAGGGTCCTATGGCTACACCTTC
v_call: TRBV6-5
j_call: TRBJ1-2
d_call: -
clone_size: -

cdr3_aa: CSVRDFRSYEQYF
cdr3_nt: TGCAGCGTTCGGGACTTCCGCTCCTACGAGCAGTACTTC
v_call: TRBV29-1
j_call: TRBJ2-7
d_call: -
clone_size: -

cdr3_aa: CASRGGEQFF
cdr3_nt: TGTGCCAGCAGAGGTGGTGAGCAGTTCTTC
v_call: TRBV4-2
j_call: TRBJ2-1
d_call: -
clone_size: few

cdr3_aa: CASRPDLAYEQYF
cdr3_nt: TGCGCCAGCCGCCCAGACCTAGCCTACGAGCAGTACTTC
v_call: TRBV5-1
j_call: TRBJ2-7
d_call: -
clone_size: -

cdr3_aa: CASSYRTGKAGELFF
cdr3_nt: TGTGCCAGCAGCTATAGGACAGGGAAGGCCGGGGAGCTGTTTTTT
v_call: TRBV9
j_call: TRBJ2-2
d_call: TRBD1
clone_size: -

cdr3_aa: CASSLVGTGLYGANVLTF
cdr3_nt: TGTGCCAGCAGCTTAGTTGGGACAGGGCTCTATGGGGCCAACGTCCTGACTTTC
v_call: TRBV7-2
j_call: TRBJ2-6
d_call: TRBD1
clone_size: once

cdr3_aa: CASSRGQGETEAFF
cdr3_nt: TGTGCCAGCAGCCGCGGACAGGGGGAAACTGAAGCTTTCTTT
v_call: TRBV5-4
j_call: TRBJ1-1
d_call: TRBD1
clone_size: -

cdr3_aa: CATSRPPGLVSDTQYF
cdr3_nt: TGTGCCACCAGCAGGCCCCCGGGACTAGTCTCAGATACGCAGTATTTT
v_call: TRBV15
j_call: TRBJ2-3
d_call: TRBD2
clone_size: -

cdr3_aa: CASSKRQGPNTEAFF
cdr3_nt: TGTGCCAGCAGCAAAAGACAGGGACCGAACACTGAAGCTTTCTTT
v_call: TRBV6-5
j_call: TRBJ1-1
d_call: TRBD1
clone_size: -

cdr3_aa: CASTQTSGGHYNEQFF
cdr3_nt: TGTGCCAGCACCCAGACTAGCGGGGGCCATTACAATGAGCAGTTCTTC
v_call: TRBV2
j_call: TRBJ2-1
d_call: TRBD2
clone_size: -

cdr3_aa: CASSGTSASYEQYF
cdr3_nt: TGCGCCAGCAGCGGGACTAGCGCCTCCTACGAGCAGTACTTC
v_call: TRBV5-1
j_call: TRBJ2-7
d_call: TRBD2
clone_size: -

cdr3_aa: CASSLRTGEADTQYF
cdr3_nt: TGTGCCAGCAGCCTCCGGACAGGGGAGGCAGATACGCAGTATTTT
v_call: TRBV6-2/TRBV6-3
j_call: TRBJ2-3
d_call: TRBD1
clone_size: -

cdr3_aa: CASGLLAHPSYNEQFF
cdr3_nt: TGTGCTAGTGGTTTGCTAGCGCATCCCTCCTACAATGAGCAGTTCTTC
v_call: TRBV12-5
j_call: TRBJ2-1
d_call: -
clone_size: -

cdr3_aa: CASSLSAGQVKQYF
cdr3_nt: TGTGCCAGCAGCTTATCAGCGGGACAGGTGAAGCAGTACTTC
v_call: TRBV7-3
j_call: TRBJ2-7
d_call: -
clone_size: -

cdr3_aa: CASSLAGEYNEQFF
cdr3_nt: TGTGCCAGCAGTTTAGCGGGGGAATACAATGAGCAGTTCTTC
v_call: TRBV27
j_call: TRBJ2-1
d_call: TRBD2
clone_size: few

cdr3_aa: CATSDRSTSSNEQFF
cdr3_nt: TGTGCCACCAGTGATAGATCCACTTCGTCCAATGAGCAGTTCTTC
v_call: TRBV24-1
j_call: TRBJ2-1
d_call: -
clone_size: -

cdr3_aa: CATSENDSSDTQYF
cdr3_nt: TGTGCCACCAGTGAAAATGACAGTTCAGATACGCAGTATTTT
v_call: TRBV24-1
j_call: TRBJ2-3
d_call: -
clone_size: -

cdr3_aa: CASRGGGRGEQFF
cdr3_nt: TGTGCCAGCAGAGGCGGGGGACGGGGTGAGCAGTTCTTC
v_call: TRBV27
j_call: TRBJ2-1
d_call: TRBD2
clone_size: -

cdr3_aa: CASSRFTGGDSGANVLTF
cdr3_nt: TGTGCCAGCTCACGTTTTACAGGGGGAGACTCTGGGGCCAACGTCCTGACTTTC
v_call: TRBV18
j_call: TRBJ2-6
d_call: TRBD1
clone_size: -

cdr3_aa: CASSFRLGQGDYEQYF
cdr3_nt: TGCGCCAGCAGCTTTAGGTTAGGACAGGGAGACTACGAGCAGTACTTC
v_call: TRBV5-1
j_call: TRBJ2-7
d_call: TRBD1
clone_size: once

cdr3_aa: CASSLAGPSSYNEQFF
cdr3_nt: TGTGCCAGCAGCCTAGCGGGCCCGAGCTCCTACAATGAGCAGTTCTTC
v_call: TRBV3-1/TRBV3-2
j_call: TRBJ2-1
d_call: TRBD2
clone_size: -

cdr3_aa: CSVEDTFGSENYGYTF
cdr3_nt: TGCAGCGTTGAAGATACGTTTGGCAGCGAAAACTATGGCTACACCTTC
v_call: TRBV29-1
j_call: TRBJ1-2
d_call: -
clone_size: -

cdr3_aa: CASSLNQPQHF
cdr3_nt: TGTGCCAGCAGTCTAAATCAGCCCCAGCATTTT
v_call: TRBV12-3/TRBV12-4
j_call: TRBJ1-5
d_call: -
clone_size: -

cdr3_aa: CATLGEGYGYTF
cdr3_nt: TGTGCCACCCTCGGGGAGGGCTATGGCTACACCTTC
v_call: TRBV19
j_call: TRBJ1-2
d_call: -
clone_size: -

cdr3_aa: CASSLEVPGSLGTGELFF
cdr3_nt: TGTGCCAGCAGCTTAGAGGTTCCGGGGTCCTTGGGGACCGGGGAGCTGTTTTTT
v_call: TRBV7-6
j_call: TRBJ2-2
d_call: -
clone_size: -

cdr3_aa: CASSRDSAYEQYF
cdr3_nt: TGTGCCAGCAGTAGGGACAGTGCCTACGAGCAGTACTTC
v_call: TRBV7-2
j_call: TRBJ2-7
d_call: TRBD1
clone_size: -

cdr3_aa: CASSAGPVETQYF
cdr3_nt: TGTGCCAGCAGCGCGGGCCCGGTGGAGACCCAGTACTTC
v_call: TRBV7-3
j_call: TRBJ2-5
d_call: -
clone_size: -

cdr3_aa: CASSYFSQPQHF
cdr3_nt: TGTGCCAGCAGTTACTTCTCCCAGCCCCAGCATTTT
v_call: TRBV6-6
j_call: TRBJ1-5
d_call: -
clone_size: -

cdr3_aa: CASSAGLAGGGRDIQYF
cdr3_nt: TGTGCCAGCAGCGCCGGACTAGCGGGAGGGGGCAGAGACATTCAGTACTTC
v_call: TRBV11-3
j_call: TRBJ2-4
d_call: TRBD2
clone_size: -

cdr3_aa: CASSDRTGSRATDTQYF
cdr3_nt: TGTGCCAGCAGCGACCGGACAGGGAGTAGGGCCACAGATACGCAGTATTTT
v_call: TRBV9
j_call: TRBJ2-3
d_call: TRBD1
clone_size: -

cdr3_aa: CASSQATYSPLHF
cdr3_nt: TGTGCCAGCAGCCAAGCTACGTATTCACCCCTCCACTTT
v_call: TRBV3-1/TRBV3-2
j_call: TRBJ1-6
d_call: -
clone_size: -

cdr3_aa: CASSPGTGETVEQFF
cdr3_nt: TGTGCCAGCAGCCCTGGGACAGGGGAAACGGTTGAGCAGTTCTTC
v_call: TRBV7-3
j_call: TRBJ2-1
d_call: TRBD1
clone_size: -

cdr3_aa: CASSDPAGFNSPLHF
cdr3_nt: TGTGCCAGCAGTGATCCGGCAGGGTTCAATTCACCCCTCCACTTT
v_call: TRBV25-1
j_call: TRBJ1-6
d_call: -
clone_size: -

cdr3_aa: CASSEGLGRGRTEAFF
cdr3_nt: TGTGCCAGCAGTGAGGGACTCGGCAGGGGGAGGACTGAAGCTTTCTTT
v_call: TRBV6-1
j_call: TRBJ1-1
d_call: TRBD1
clone_size: -

cdr3_aa: CASSVSGQGVSGNIQYF
cdr3_nt: TGTGCCAGCAGTGTTTCAGGACAGGGGGTGTCTGGAAACATTCAGTACTTC
v_call: TRBV25-1
j_call: TRBJ2-4
d_call: TRBD1
clone_size: -

cdr3_aa: CASSATGGEQYF
cdr3_nt: TGTGCCAGCAGCGCGACAGGGGGCGAGCAGTACTTC
v_call: TRBV7-2
j_call: TRBJ2-7
d_call: TRBD1
clone_size: few

cdr3_aa: CASSLGGGLKNEQFF
cdr3_nt: TGTGCCAGCAGCTTGGGAGGGGGCCTTAAGAATGAGCAGTTCTTC
v_call: TRBV5-6
j_call: TRBJ2-1
d_call: TRBD1
clone_size: -

cdr3_aa: CASSLYSQNEQFF
cdr3_nt: TGTGCCAGCAGTTTATACTCACAGAATGAGCAGTTCTTC
v_call: TRBV28
j_call: TRBJ2-1
d_call: -
clone_size: once

cdr3_aa: CASSLGDRAYGYTF
cdr3_nt: TGCGCCAGCAGCTTGGGGGACAGAGCCTATGGCTACACCTTC
v_call: TRBV5-1
j_call: TRBJ1-2
d_call: TRBD1
clone_size: once

cdr3_aa: CASSQLAGLSSPLHF
cdr3_nt: TGCGCCAGCAGCCAACTGGCAGGGCTTAGTTCACCCCTCCACTTT
v_call: TRBV4-1
j_call: TRBJ1-6
d_call: -
clone_size: -

cdr3_aa: CASSETPLGLAEGSYNEQFF
cdr3_nt: TGTGCCAGCAGTGAAACGCCTCTCGGTCTAGCGGAGGGCTCCTACAATGAGCAGTTCTTC
v_call: TRBV2
j_call: TRBJ2-1
d_call: TRBD2
clone_size: -

cdr3_aa: CASRRQAYGANVLTF
cdr3_nt: TGTGCCAGTAGACGACAGGCGTATGGGGCCAACGTCCTGACTTTC
v_call: TRBV19
j_call: TRBJ2-6
d_call: -
clone_size: few

cdr3_aa: CASSPSRDRGPGTQYF
cdr3_nt: TGTGCCAGCAGCCCGTCCCGGGACAGGGGGCCTGGGACCCAGTACTTC
v_call: TRBV3-1/TRBV3-2
j_call: TRBJ2-5
d_call: TRBD1
clone_size: few

cdr3_aa: CSVSGTSEEQFF
cdr3_nt: TGCAGCGTTTCCGGGACTAGCGAGGAGCAGTTCTTC
v_call: TRBV29-1
j_call: TRBJ2-1
d_call: TRBD2
clone_size: -

cdr3_aa: CATSRGGTSGSRDTQYF
cdr3_nt: TGTGCCACCAGCAGAGGAGGGACTAGCGGGAGTCGGGATACGCAGTATTTT
v_call: TRBV15
j_call: TRBJ2-3
d_call: TRBD2
clone_size: -

cdr3_aa: CASSPKPGQERNIQYF
cdr3_nt: TGTGCCAGCAGCCCTAAACCGGGCCAGGAGCGGAACATTCAGTACTTC
v_call: TRBV7-6
j_call: TRBJ2-4
d_call: -
clone_size: -

cdr3_aa: CASSDTAISYNSPLHF
cdr3_nt: TGTGCCAGCAGTGATACTGCTATCTCCTATAATTCACCCCTCCACTTT
v_call: TRBV21-1
j_call: TRBJ1-6
d_call: -
clone_size: few